The 31 T cell receptor beta chains below come from one sample, sequenced in a study of blood T cell repertoires in COVID-19. Profiling relied on immunoSEQ multiplex PCR, and the TCRdb table lists in-frame clones only, not all of them. The repertoire holds approximately 360,000 clones, with roughly four fifths as singletons. What was sequenced was PBMCs or T cells enriched from blood (not recorded which). All receptors come from a woman aged 50 to 60 who had recovered from COVID-19.

V usage is TRBV12-3 or TRBV12-4 and J usage is TRBJ2-7; tentative D call: TRBD1 (6 bases). V lost 7 bases, J lost 3 bases, and 10 bases lay in between. This CDR3 is 12 amino acids long. Written as DNA, the CDR3 is TGTGCCAGCACCCAGGGACACTACGAGCAGTACTTC. Translation gives CASTQGHYEQYF.

This rearrangement joins TRBV4-1 to TRBJ2-2; TRBD1 is a possible D gene (6 bases). The length of the CDR3 is 16 residues. Trimming left V 0 bases short and J 4 bases short, with 12 bases between. Germline V lookup: CDR1 MGHRA, CDR2 YSYEKL. The CDR3 loop is CASSQDGGRATGELFF. CDR3 nucleotide sequence: TGCGCCAGCAGCCAAGATGGGGGCAGGGCCACCGGGGAGCTGTTTTTT.

V is TRBV7-2 and J is TRBJ2-1; TRBD2 might be the D (6 bases). Germline V gives CDR1 SGHTA, CDR2 FQGNSA. The CDR3 is 11 residues long. V was trimmed by 5 bases and J by 10 bases, leaving 9 bases between them. CDR3: CASSPAGEQFF. CDR3 in DNA: TGTGCCAGCAGCCCCGCGGGGGAGCAGTTCTTC.

The rearrangement joins TRBV2 to TRBJ1-2; a weak D match, TRBD1 (5 bases). From germline, CDR1 is SNHLY and CDR2 FYNNEI. V lost 6 bases to trimming and J lost 2 bases, with 10 bases between them. The CDR3 has 13 amino acids. The CDR3 here is CASSSGRNYGYTF. In nucleotides, the CDR3 is TGTGCCAGCAGCTCAGGGCGGAACTATGGCTACACCTTC. The variable domain in full, completed from reference TRBV2 and TRBJ1-2, reads EPEVTQTPSHQVTQMGQEVILRCVPISNHLYFYWYRQILGQKVEFLVSFYNNEISEKSEIFDDQFSVERPDGSNFTLKIRSTKLEDSAMYFCASSSGRNYGYTFGSGTRLTVV.

V gene TRBV5-1 combines with J gene TRBJ2-2; tentative D call: TRBD2 (6 bases). The V end was cut by 5 bases, the J end by 2 bases, with 13 bases between. Per the germline V gene, CDR1 is SGHRS and CDR2 is YFSETQ. The CDR3 is 15 residues long. The CDR3 nucleotides read TGCGCCAGCAGTTTGAGCGGGTTTAACACCGGGGAGCTGTTTTTT. Its protein is CASSLSGFNTGELFF.

This chain uses TRBV6-2 or TRBV6-3 with TRBJ1-5; weak D call: TRBD1 (6 bases). This CDR3 is built from 18 residues. Germline assignment: CDR1 MNHEY and CDR2 SVGEGT. Trimming removed 2 bases from V and 0 bases from J, with 17 bases in between. In DNA form, the CDR3 reads TGTGCCAGCAGTTACAGGACAGCGGAACAAGATAGCAATCAGCCCCAGCATTTT. Translating it yields CASSYRTAEQDSNQPQHF.

This clone was found once. The rearrangement links TRBV6-6 to TRBJ2-5; TRBD2 matches 8 bases. The V and J ends lost 1 base and 3 bases, in that order; junction bases with no gene match: 4. The CDR3 has 15 residues. Looked up from germline, CDR1 is MNHNY and CDR2 is SVGAGI (reference sequence). The CDR3 sequence is CASSYYGGAEETQYF. CDR3 in DNA: TGTGCCAGCAGTTACTACGGGGGGGCTGAAGAGACCCAGTACTTC.

V and J are TRBV5-1 and TRBJ1-1; 8 bases line up with TRBD1. The V gene end was trimmed by 4 bases and the J gene end by 10 bases; junction bases not matched to a gene: 9. The CDR3 runs 13 residues. Germline V gives CDR1 SGHRS, CDR2 YFSETQ. Here the CDR3 reads CASSAGTGYLAFF. For the CDR3, the DNA is TGCGCCAGCAGCGCGGGGACAGGCTATTTAGCTTTCTTT.

This rearrangement joins TRBV29-1 to TRBJ1-1, with 8 bases that match TRBD1. V shed 7 bases, J shed 1 base, and the junction held 2 bases outside the gene matches. There are 12 residues in the CDR3. Germline lookup yields CDR1 SQVTM and CDR2 ANQGSEA. CDR3 in DNA: TGCAGCGGTGACAGGGGGAACACTGAAGCTTTCTTT. As protein: CSGDRGNTEAFF.

The CDR3 nucleotides read TGCGCCAGCAGCCAAGATTATTGGACTACTGGGGCCAACGTCCTGACTTTC. Translating gives CASSQDYWTTGANVLTF. This sequence joins TRBV4-3 and TRBJ2-6, with a weak D call TRBD2 (6 bases). Trimming pared 0 bases from V and 2 bases from J, leaving 11 bases between. CDR1 is LGHNA and CDR2 is YSLEER in the germline V gene. This CDR3 spans 17 amino acids.

The rearrangement links TRBV6-5 to TRBJ2-1; 7 bases align to TRBD2. The CDR3 has 15 amino acids. Per the germline V gene, CDR1 is MNHEY and CDR2 is SVGAGI. After removal of 8 bases from V and 3 bases from J, the junction contained 10 bases not matched to a gene. CDR3: CASGRLAALYNEQFF. The CDR3 bases are TGTGCCAGCGGGAGACTAGCAGCCCTCTACAATGAGCAGTTCTTC.

The chain recombines TRBV20-1 with TRBJ2-7; TRBD1 matches at 9 bases. V was clipped by 3 bases and J by 3 bases; unmatched bases: 6. The CDR3 is 14 amino acids. Germline values: CDR1 DFQATT, CDR2 SNEGSKA (reference sequence). The CDR3 DNA sequence: TGCAGTGCTAGTTCCGGGACAGGGTTCTACGAGCAGTACTTC. Its protein is CSASSGTGFYEQYF.

V and J are TRBV2 and TRBJ1-4; 9 positions agree with TRBD1. Trimming at V came to 4 bases and at J to 13 bases, leaving 7 bases not matched to a gene. Germline values: CDR1 SNHLY, CDR2 FYNNEI. The CDR3 length is 13 residues. CDR3 nucleotides: TGTGCCAGCAGTGGGACAGGGGATTTAATACTGTTTTTT. Amino acids: CASSGTGDLILFF.

V and J are TRBV29-1 and TRBJ1-5; 9 positions match TRBD1. V lost 6 bases and J lost 8; bases outside the gene matches: 11. The germline gives CDR1 SQVTM, CDR2 ANQGSEA. This CDR3 comprises 14 residues. The CDR3 protein is CSVGTGRGQEPQHF. The CDR3 nucleotides are TGCAGCGTAGGGACAGGGAGGGGGCAGGAGCCCCAGCATTTT.

V usage is TRBV30 and J usage is TRBJ1-1; 9 positions match TRBD1. V was pared by 2 bases and J by 6 bases, with 10 bases of the junction left unmatched. Germline V gene data show CDR1 as GTSNPN and CDR2 as SVGIG (reference sequence). The CDR3 contains 15 residues. The CDR3 bases are TGTGCCTGGAGTCCCCTGGGACAGGGAAACGCTGAAGCTTTCTTT. This encodes CAWSPLGQGNAEAFF.

This chain links TRBV18 with TRBJ1-1; TRBD1 agrees at 7 bases. Germline V lookup: CDR1 KGHSH, CDR2 LQKENI. The V gene end was trimmed by 4 bases and the J gene end by 3 bases; junction bases not matched to a gene: 11. The CDR3 runs 16 residues. For the CDR3, the DNA is TGTGCCAGCTCACTCCCCCCTAGGACAGGTGACACTGAAGCTTTCTTT. It encodes CASSLPPRTGDTEAFF.

The chain recombines TRBV11-1 with TRBJ2-7, with 12 nucleotides matching TRBD2. The CDR3 runs to 15 residues. Losses at the gene ends were 5 bases for V and 2 bases for J; bases not matched to a gene: 4. Germline assignment: CDR1 SGHAT and CDR2 FQDESV (reference sequence). DNA of the CDR3: TGTGCCAGCAGCCCCTGGACTAGCGGGGCCTACGAGCAGTACTTC. Translating gives CASSPWTSGAYEQYF.

The chain couples TRBV5-1 to TRBJ2-1; TRBD2 matches at 7 bases. The CDR3 runs 16 residues. The V gene's germline CDR1 is SGHRS and CDR2 YFSETQ. The trim removed 0 bases at V and 4 bases at J, leaving 7 bases unmatched. The CDR3 here is CASSLEVKAGYNEQFF. Written as DNA, the CDR3 is TGCGCCAGCAGCTTGGAGGTGAAAGCGGGGTACAATGAGCAGTTCTTC.

The V gene is TRBV19, the J gene TRBJ1-4; 9 nucleotides align to TRBD1. Germline assignment: CDR1 LNHDA and CDR2 SQIVND (reference sequence). V trimming: 6 bases; J trimming: 0 bases; junction bases outside the gene matches: 2. The CDR3 is 15 amino acids. The CDR3 loop is CASRRQGATNEKLFF. In DNA form, the CDR3 reads TGTGCCAGTAGACGACAGGGGGCAACTAATGAAAAACTGTTTTTT.

J is TRBJ2-1 and V is TRBV11-2, with TRBD1 matching 8 bases. Germline V gene lookup returns CDR1 SGHAT and CDR2 FQNNGV. J lost 4 bases, V lost 7 bases, and 9 bases had no gene match. This CDR3 region has 15 residues. In DNA form, the CDR3 reads TGTGCCAGCACAAACCCGGGACAGGAGTACAATGAGCAGTTCTTC. Protein sequence: CASTNPGQEYNEQFF. The variable domain in full, completed from reference TRBV11-2 and TRBJ2-1, reads EAGVAQSPRYKIIEKRQSVAFWCNPISGHATLYWYQQILGQGPKLLIQFQNNGVVDDSQLPKDRFSAERLKGVDSTLKIQPAKLEDSAVYLCASTNPGQEYNEQFFGPGTRLTVL.

This chain links TRBV19 with TRBJ2-3; TRBD1 is a possible D gene (6 bases). The CDR3 loop spans 14 amino acids. Trimming left V 3 bases short and J 2 bases short, with 9 bases between. Germline CDR1 is LNHDA and CDR2 is SQIVND (reference sequence). The CDR3 DNA sequence: TGTGCCAGTAGTATCGGACAGTTCACAGATACGCAGTATTTT. Amino acids: CASSIGQFTDTQYF.

The V and J genes are TRBV6-5 and TRBJ1-2; D gene ambiguous. The germline V gene encodes CDR1 MNHEY and CDR2 SVGAGI. V was trimmed by 2 bases and J by 3 bases, leaving 7 bases between them. The CDR3 totals 13 residues. The CDR3 here is CASSYGSDYGYTF. CDR3 DNA sequence: TGTGCCAGCAGTTACGGCAGTGACTATGGCTACACCTTC.

The chain joins TRBV20-1 to TRBJ2-1; D remains unclear. The CDR3 contains 13 residues. V dropped 3 bases and J dropped 6 bases, with 12 bases sitting between them. Germline V CDR1 and CDR2: DFQATT, SNEGSKA (reference sequence). The CDR3 sequence is CSASLGTGNEQFF. The CDR3 DNA follows: TGCAGTGCTAGTCTAGGAACTGGCAATGAGCAGTTCTTC.

The rearrangement uses TRBV6-2 or TRBV6-3 and TRBJ2-7; tentatively, D is TRBD2 (5 bases). Trimming took off 6 bases at V and 1 base at J, with 10 bases between the two ends. The germline CDR1 and CDR2 sequences are MNHEY and SVGEGT. CDR3 length: 13 residues. CDR3 in DNA: TGTGCCAGCAGCCCCGGGATTTCCTACGAGCAGTACTTC. Translation: CASSPGISYEQYF.

The sample holds a few counts of this clone. The CDR3: CASSFVQGAGAEAFF. The CDR3 DNA reads as TGTGCCAGCAGCTTTGTCCAGGGGGCTGGGGCTGAAGCTTTCTTT. J is TRBJ1-1 and V is TRBV11-2; 8 bases are a match to TRBD1. The CDR3 runs 15 residues. After removal of 3 bases from V and 6 bases from J, the junction contained 9 bases not matched to a gene. Germline CDR1 and CDR2: SGHAT and FQNNGV.

The chain carries TRBV29-1 and TRBJ2-1, with 10 bases aligning to TRBD2. The J segment lost 10 bases and the V segment lost 6 bases, leaving 3 bases of the junction unmatched. The CDR3 consists of 11 residues. Germline V gene sequence: CDR1 SQVTM, CDR2 ANQGSEA. In DNA, the CDR3 is TGCAGCGTACATAGCGGGAGGGAGCAGTTCTTC. The encoded protein is CSVHSGREQFF.

The chain couples TRBV30 to TRBJ2-5; TRBD2 matches 12 bases. Trimming at V came to 5 bases and at J to 1 base, leaving 5 bases not matched to a gene. The length of the CDR3 is 15 residues. Per the germline V gene, CDR1 is GTSNPN and CDR2 is SVGIG (reference sequence). The CDR3 sequence is CAWSWTSGVQETQYF. DNA for the CDR3: TGTGCCTGGTCATGGACTAGCGGGGTCCAAGAGACCCAGTACTTC.

The chain links TRBV19 to TRBJ1-1, with 8 bases fitting TRBD1. Germline V gene sequence: CDR1 LNHDA, CDR2 SQIVND (reference sequence). There are 14 residues in the CDR3. Trimming took 7 bases from V and 2 from J; bases not matched to a gene: 6. In nucleotides, the CDR3 is TGTGCCAGTAAACCTCAGGGGGCTAACACTGAAGCTTTCTTT. Amino acids: CASKPQGANTEAFF. Together with reference TRBV19 and TRBJ1-1, the CDR3 gives the full variable domain: DGGITQSPKYLFRKEGQNVTLSCEQNLNHDAMYWYRQDPGQGLRLIYYSQIVNDFQKGDIAEGYSVSREKKESFPLTVTSAQKNPTAFYLCASKPQGANTEAFFGQGTRLTVV.

The chain combines TRBV27 with TRBJ1-3; no clear D. Germline CDR1 is MNHEY and CDR2 is SMNVEV (reference sequence). Trimming removed 0 bases from V and 3 bases from J, with 9 bases in between. The CDR3 length is 15 residues. CDR3 sequence: CASSLSEGFGNTIYF. The DNA for the CDR3 is TGTGCCAGCAGTTTATCGGAGGGCTTTGGAAACACCATATATTTT.

V is TRBV11-2 and J is TRBJ2-7, with D perhaps TRBD1 (5 bases). The CDR3 spans 15 residues. Germline-derived CDR1 and CDR2 are SGHAT and FQNNGV. Trimming shortened V by 3 bases and J by 3 bases, and 15 bases separated the two germline ends. CDR3: CASSFGRGNFYEQYF. CDR3 DNA sequence: TGTGCCAGCAGCTTTGGAAGGGGCAATTTCTACGAGCAGTACTTC.

The CDR3 is CASSSGYLTEQYF. Here the CDR3 DNA reads TGTGCCAGCAGCTCCGGGTATCTAACCGAGCAGTACTTC. V usage is TRBV11-3 and J usage is TRBJ2-7; no reliable D call. This CDR3 has 13 residues. Germline V lookup: CDR1 SGHNT, CDR2 YENEEA. V lost 4 bases, J lost 6 bases, and 13 bases lay in between. Full variable domain (remainder filled in from reference TRBV11-3 and TRBJ2-7): EAGVVQSPRYKIIEKKQPVAFWCNPISGHNTLYWYLQNLGQGPELLIRYENEEAVDDSQLPKDRFSAERLKGVDSTLKIQPAELGDSAVYLCASSSGYLTEQYFGPGTRLTVT.